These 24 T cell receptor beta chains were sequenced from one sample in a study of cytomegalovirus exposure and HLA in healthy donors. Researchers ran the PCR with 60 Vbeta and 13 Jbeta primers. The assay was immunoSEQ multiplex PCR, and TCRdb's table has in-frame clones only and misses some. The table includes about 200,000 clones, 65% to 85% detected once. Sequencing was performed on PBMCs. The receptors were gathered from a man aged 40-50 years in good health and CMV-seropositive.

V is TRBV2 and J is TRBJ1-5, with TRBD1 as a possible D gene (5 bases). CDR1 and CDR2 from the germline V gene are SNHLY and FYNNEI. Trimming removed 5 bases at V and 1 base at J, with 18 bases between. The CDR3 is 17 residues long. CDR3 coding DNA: TGTGCCAGCAGTAAGGGATTGGGACTCAGCAGCAATCAGCCCCAGCATTTT. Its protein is CASSKGLGLSSNQPQHF.

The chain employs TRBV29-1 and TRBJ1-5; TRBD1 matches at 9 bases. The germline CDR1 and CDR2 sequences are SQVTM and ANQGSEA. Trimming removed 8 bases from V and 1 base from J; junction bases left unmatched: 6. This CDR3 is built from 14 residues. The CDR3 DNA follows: TGCAGCTCTTGGGACAGGGAGAGCAATCAGCCCCAGCATTTT. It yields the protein CSSWDRESNQPQHF.

The CDR3 DNA sequence: TGCGCCAGCAGCCCGATGACTAGCCGCCACGAGCAGTACTTC. Translation: CASSPMTSRHEQYF. The chain carries TRBV4-1 and TRBJ2-7, with TRBD2 matching 7 bases. Per the germline V gene, CDR1 is MGHRA and CDR2 is YSYEKL. V lost 4 bases, J lost 5 bases, and 8 bases stayed unmatched. The CDR3 contains 14 residues.

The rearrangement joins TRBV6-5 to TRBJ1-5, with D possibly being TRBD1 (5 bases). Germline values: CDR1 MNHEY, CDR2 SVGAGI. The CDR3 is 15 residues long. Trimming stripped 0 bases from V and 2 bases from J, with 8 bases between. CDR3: CASSYSGRGNQPQHF. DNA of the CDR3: TGTGCCAGCAGTTACTCGGGCAGGGGCAATCAGCCCCAGCATTTT.

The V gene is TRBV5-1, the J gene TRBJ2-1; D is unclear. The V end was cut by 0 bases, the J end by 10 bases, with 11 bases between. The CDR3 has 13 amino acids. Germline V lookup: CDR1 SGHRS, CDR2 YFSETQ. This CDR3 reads CASSLGTTGEQFF. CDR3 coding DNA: TGCGCCAGCAGCTTGGGAACGACCGGGGAGCAGTTCTTC. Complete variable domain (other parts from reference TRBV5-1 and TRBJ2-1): KAGVTQTPRYLIKTRGQQVTLSCSPISGHRSVSWYQQTPGQGLQFLFEYFSETQRNKGNFPGRFSGRQFSNSRSEMNVSTLELGDSALYLCASSLGTTGEQFFGPGTRLTVL.

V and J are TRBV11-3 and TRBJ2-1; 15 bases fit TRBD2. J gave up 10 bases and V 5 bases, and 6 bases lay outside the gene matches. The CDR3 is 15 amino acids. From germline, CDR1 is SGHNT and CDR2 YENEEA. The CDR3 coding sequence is TGTGCCAGCAGCATCGGACTAGCGGGAGGGTTCGAGCAGTTCTTC. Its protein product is CASSIGLAGGFEQFF.

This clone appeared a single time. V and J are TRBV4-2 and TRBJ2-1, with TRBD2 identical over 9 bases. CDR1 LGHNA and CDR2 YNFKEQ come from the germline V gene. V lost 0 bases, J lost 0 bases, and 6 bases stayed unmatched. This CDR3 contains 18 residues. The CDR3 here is CASSQDPRTSDSYNEQFF. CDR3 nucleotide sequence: TGTGCCAGCAGCCAAGATCCGAGGACTAGCGACTCCTACAATGAGCAGTTCTTC.

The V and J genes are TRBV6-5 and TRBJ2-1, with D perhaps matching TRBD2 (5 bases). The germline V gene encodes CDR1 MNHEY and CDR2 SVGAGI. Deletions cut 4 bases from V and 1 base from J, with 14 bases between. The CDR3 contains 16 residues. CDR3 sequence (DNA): TGTGCCAGCAGTTTATTTTCAGCGGCTTCCTACAATGAGCAGTTCTTC. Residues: CASSLFSAASYNEQFF.

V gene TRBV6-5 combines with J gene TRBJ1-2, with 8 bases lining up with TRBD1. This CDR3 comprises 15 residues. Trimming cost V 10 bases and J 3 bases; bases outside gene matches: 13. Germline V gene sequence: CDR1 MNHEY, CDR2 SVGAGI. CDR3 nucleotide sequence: TGTGCCATCCGGGCCAGGGGGCGCGTTGACTATGGCTACACCTTC. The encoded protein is CAIRARGRVDYGYTF.

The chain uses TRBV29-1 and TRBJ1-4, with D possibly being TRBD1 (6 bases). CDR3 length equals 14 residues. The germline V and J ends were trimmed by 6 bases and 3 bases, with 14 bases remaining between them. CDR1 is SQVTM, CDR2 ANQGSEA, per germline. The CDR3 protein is CSVGGASANEKLFF. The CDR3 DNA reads TGCAGCGTCGGGGGGGCCTCGGCTAATGAAAAACTGTTTTTT.

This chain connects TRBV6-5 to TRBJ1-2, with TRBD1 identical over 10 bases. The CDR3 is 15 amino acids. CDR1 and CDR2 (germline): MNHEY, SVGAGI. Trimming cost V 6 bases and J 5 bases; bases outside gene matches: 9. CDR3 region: CASRRPGQGSYGYTF. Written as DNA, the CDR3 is TGTGCCAGCAGACGTCCGGGACAGGGGAGTTATGGCTACACCTTC.

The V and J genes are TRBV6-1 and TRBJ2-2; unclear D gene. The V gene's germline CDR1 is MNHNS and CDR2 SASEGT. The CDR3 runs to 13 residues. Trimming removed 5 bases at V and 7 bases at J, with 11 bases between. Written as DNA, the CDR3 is TGTGCCAGCAGTTCTATGTCGGGCGGGGAGCTGTTTTTT. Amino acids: CASSSMSGGELFF.

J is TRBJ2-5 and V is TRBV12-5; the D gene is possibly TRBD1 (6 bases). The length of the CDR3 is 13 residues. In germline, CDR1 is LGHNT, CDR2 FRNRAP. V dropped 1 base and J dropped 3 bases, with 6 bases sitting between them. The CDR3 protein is CASGLGTEETQYF. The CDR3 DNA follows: TGTGCTAGTGGTTTGGGGACAGAAGAGACCCAGTACTTC.

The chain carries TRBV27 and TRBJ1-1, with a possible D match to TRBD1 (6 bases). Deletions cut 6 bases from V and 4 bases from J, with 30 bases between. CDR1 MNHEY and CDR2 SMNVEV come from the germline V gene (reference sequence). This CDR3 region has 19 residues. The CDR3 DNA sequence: TGTGCCAGCAGAAAACAATCCGGCCACAGGGTTGGTGTGGGCACTGAAGCTTTCTTT. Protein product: CASRKQSGHRVGVGTEAFF.

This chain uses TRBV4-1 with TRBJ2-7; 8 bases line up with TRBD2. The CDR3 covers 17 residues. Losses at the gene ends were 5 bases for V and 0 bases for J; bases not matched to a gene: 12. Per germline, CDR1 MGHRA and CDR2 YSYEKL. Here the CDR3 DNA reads TGCGCCAGCAGCGAAGGGGTAGCGGGAACCTTCTCCTACGAGCAGTACTTC. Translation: CASSEGVAGTFSYEQYF.

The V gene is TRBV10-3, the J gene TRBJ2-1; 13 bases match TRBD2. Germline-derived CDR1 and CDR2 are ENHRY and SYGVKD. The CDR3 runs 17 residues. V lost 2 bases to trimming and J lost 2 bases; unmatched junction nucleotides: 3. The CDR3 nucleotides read TGTGCCATCAGTGAGCCAACTAGCGGGAGGGCCTACAATGAGCAGTTCTTC. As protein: CAISEPTSGRAYNEQFF.

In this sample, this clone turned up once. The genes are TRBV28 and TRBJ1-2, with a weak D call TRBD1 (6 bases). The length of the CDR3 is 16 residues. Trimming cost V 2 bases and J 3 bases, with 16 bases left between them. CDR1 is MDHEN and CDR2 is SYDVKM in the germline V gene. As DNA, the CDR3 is TGTGCCAGCAGTTTACCCCTCGGCAGGGGTGACTATGGCTACACCTTC. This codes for CASSLPLGRGDYGYTF.

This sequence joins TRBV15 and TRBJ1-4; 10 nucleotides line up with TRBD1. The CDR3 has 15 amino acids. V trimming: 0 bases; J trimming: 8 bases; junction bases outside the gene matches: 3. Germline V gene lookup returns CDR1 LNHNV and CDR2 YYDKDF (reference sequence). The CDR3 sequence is CATSRDPGQGEKLFF. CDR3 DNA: TGTGCCACCAGCAGAGATCCGGGACAGGGGGAAAAACTGTTTTTT. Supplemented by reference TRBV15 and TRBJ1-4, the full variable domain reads DAMVIQNPRYQVTQFGKPVTLSCSQTLNHNVMYWYQQKSSQAPKLLFHYYDKDFNNEADTPDNFQSRRPNTSFCFLDIRSPGLGDTAMYLCATSRDPGQGEKLFFGSGTQLSVL.

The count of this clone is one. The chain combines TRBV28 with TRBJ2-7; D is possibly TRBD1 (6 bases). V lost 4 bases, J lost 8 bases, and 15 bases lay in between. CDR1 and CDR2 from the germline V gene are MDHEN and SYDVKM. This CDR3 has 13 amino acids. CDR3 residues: CASSSIGGRQQYF. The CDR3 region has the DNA TGTGCCAGCAGTTCGATAGGGGGACGACAGCAGTACTTC.

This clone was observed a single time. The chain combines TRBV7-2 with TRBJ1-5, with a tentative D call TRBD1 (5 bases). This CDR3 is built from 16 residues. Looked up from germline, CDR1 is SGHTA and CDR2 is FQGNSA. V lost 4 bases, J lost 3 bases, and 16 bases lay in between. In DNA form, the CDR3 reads TGTGCCAGCAGCTCCCCTGCGGGGGGATACAATCAGCCCCAGCATTTT. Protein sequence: CASSSPAGGYNQPQHF.

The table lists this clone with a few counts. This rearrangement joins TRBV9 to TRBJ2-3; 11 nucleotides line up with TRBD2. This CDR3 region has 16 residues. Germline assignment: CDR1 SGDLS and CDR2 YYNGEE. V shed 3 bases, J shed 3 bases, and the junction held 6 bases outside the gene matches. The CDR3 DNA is TGTGCCAGCAGCGGAGCCGGGACTAGCGGAACAGATACGCAGTATTTT. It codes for CASSGAGTSGTDTQYF.

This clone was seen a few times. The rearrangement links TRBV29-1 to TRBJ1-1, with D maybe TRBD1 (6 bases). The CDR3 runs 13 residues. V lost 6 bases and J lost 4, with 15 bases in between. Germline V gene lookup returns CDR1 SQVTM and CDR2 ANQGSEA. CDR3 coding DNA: TGCAGCGTCGTACAGGGCGAGGGCACTGAAGCTTTCTTT. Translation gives CSVVQGEGTEAFF.

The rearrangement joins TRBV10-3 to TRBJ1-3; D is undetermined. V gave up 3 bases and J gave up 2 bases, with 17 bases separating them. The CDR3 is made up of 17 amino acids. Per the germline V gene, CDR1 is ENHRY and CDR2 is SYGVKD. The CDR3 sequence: CAISEYDREGAGNTIYF. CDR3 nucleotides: TGTGCCATCAGTGAATATGACCGGGAAGGAGCTGGAAACACCATATATTTT.

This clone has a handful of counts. The CDR3 region is CASSLGLAGFEQFF. In DNA form, the CDR3 reads TGTGCCAGCAGCTTAGGACTAGCGGGATTTGAGCAGTTCTTC. The V gene is TRBV5-8, the J gene TRBJ2-1; 12 nucleotides line up with TRBD2. CDR1 and CDR2 (germline): SGHTS, YDEGEE. This CDR3 contains 14 residues. Trimming at V came to 2 bases and at J to 9 bases, leaving 3 bases not matched to a gene.